Each of the 15 T cell receptor beta chains below was sequenced from the same sample in a study of a mutant IDH1 vaccine in newly diagnosed glioma. Time point in this sample: baseline, week 1 (first vaccination visit). The treatment: pre-vaccination baseline after standard-of-care therapy. Assay used: immunoSEQ multiplex PCR; TCRdb lists only in-frame clones, some missing. The data show 70,000 to 100,000 clones, with almost 85% seen just once and about 5.3% held by the top ten. The specimen was PBMCs, collected from a glioma patient treated with radiotherapy, temozolomide or both. These TCRs come from a man aged 40-50 years with glioma. Some clones in this sample may be carry-over from other donors' samples.

This clone was counted a single time. The V and J genes are TRBV7-3 and TRBJ2-7; possibly TRBD2 for D (6 bases). V was pared by 0 bases and J by 5 bases, with 8 bases between. Germline-derived CDR1 and CDR2 are SGHTA and FQGTGA. The CDR3 runs 13 residues. DNA for the CDR3: TGTGCCAGCAGCTTAACGCGGGGAAACGAGCAGTACTTC. Its translation: CASSLTRGNEQYF.

This rearrangement joins TRBV5-1 to TRBJ1-1, with 10 bases aligning to TRBD1. Unmatched junction bases numbered 7, after V lost 4 bases and J lost 4 bases. CDR3 length: 15 amino acids. Germline CDR1 and CDR2: SGHRS and YFSETQ. CDR3 bases: TGCGCCAGCAGCCCCCGGACAGGGGGGAGCACTGAAGCTTTCTTT. It specifies CASSPRTGGSTEAFF.

The rearrangement uses TRBV6-5 and TRBJ1-1; a weak D match, TRBD1 (6 bases). CDR1 and CDR2 (germline): MNHEY, SVGAGI. Trimming shortened V by 6 bases and J by 4 bases, and 12 bases separated the two germline ends. The CDR3 spans 13 residues. CDR3 DNA sequence: TGTGCCAGCAGCGGGGGCGTGGGCACTGAAGCTTTCTTT. It translates to CASSGGVGTEAFF.

The genes are TRBV5-1 and TRBJ2-5; tentatively, D is TRBD2 (6 bases). V was shortened by 2 bases and J by 1 base, with 15 bases between the two germline ends. CDR1 SGHRS and CDR2 YFSETQ come from the germline V gene. The CDR3 loop spans 16 amino acids. CDR3 protein: CASSFDRGFIQETQYF. In nucleotides, the CDR3 is TGCGCCAGCAGCTTCGATCGGGGGTTCATCCAAGAGACCCAGTACTTC.

The gene calls are TRBV6-4 and TRBJ2-2; D remains ambiguous. Per the germline V gene, CDR1 is MRHNA and CDR2 is SNTAGT. The CDR3 is 14 residues long. Between the trimmed V and J ends, which lost 0 bases and 5 bases, there was a span of 7 bases. CDR3 amino acids: CASSDSDGTGELFF. The CDR3 coding sequence is TGTGCCAGCAGTGACTCAGATGGGACCGGGGAGCTGTTTTTT.

The V and J genes are TRBV11-3 and TRBJ1-6, with D possibly TRBD1 on 5 matching bases. The CDR3 sequence is 13 residues long. Trimming took off 3 bases at V and 5 bases at J, with 5 bases between the two ends. Germline-derived CDR1 and CDR2 are SGHNT and YENEEA. The CDR3 here is CASSLGDNSPLHF. As DNA, the CDR3 is TGTGCCAGCAGCTTGGGGGATAATTCACCCCTCCACTTT.

The chain uses TRBV11-2 and TRBJ1-5; no firm D call. Per the germline V gene, CDR1 is SGHAT and CDR2 is FQNNGV. The V gene lost 1 base and the J gene lost 0 bases, with 4 bases spanning the gap. The CDR3 extends over 14 amino acids. The CDR3 protein is CASSLVGSNQPQHF. The DNA for the CDR3 is TGTGCCAGCAGCTTAGTTGGTAGCAATCAGCCCCAGCATTTT.

This chain connects TRBV5-6 to TRBJ2-6; 7 nucleotides agree with TRBD1. Germline V gene lookup returns CDR1 SGHDT and CDR2 YYEEEE. The V gene end was trimmed by 2 bases and the J gene end by 0 bases; junction bases not matched to a gene: 5. This CDR3 is 17 amino acids long. The CDR3 DNA reads as TGTGCCAGCAGCTTCGGGACAGTAAACTCTGGGGCCAACGTCCTGACTTTC. It encodes CASSFGTVNSGANVLTF. The full variable domain, in which reference TRBV5-6 and TRBJ2-6 provide the parts outside the CDR3, is DAGVTQSPTHLIKTRGQQVTLRCSPKSGHDTVSWYQQALGQGPQFIFQYYEEEERQRGNFPDRFSGHQFPNYSSELNVNALLLGDSALYLCASSFGTVNSGANVLTFGAGSRLTVL.

This chain links TRBV6-1 with TRBJ2-1; 11 bases map to TRBD2. CDR1 is MNHNS, CDR2 SASEGT, per germline. CDR3 size: 15 residues. The V segment lost 3 bases and the J segment 14 bases; nucleotides outside the gene matches: 12. DNA for the CDR3: TGTGCCAGCAGTGAGATGACTAGCGGGGCTCCGGGAGAGTTCTTC. This translates into CASSEMTSGAPGEFF.

V gene TRBV30 combines with J gene TRBJ1-2; D gene ambiguous. CDR3 size: 13 residues. The germline CDR1 and CDR2 sequences are GTSNPN and SVGIG (reference sequence). Trimming pared 0 bases from V and 8 bases from J, leaving 13 bases between. In DNA, the CDR3 is TGTGCCTGGAGTGTTGCCCCCGGTGGGGGCTACACCTTC. The encoded protein is CAWSVAPGGGYTF.

The chain uses TRBV30 and TRBJ2-5; 11 bases are a match to TRBD1. The V gene end was trimmed by 3 bases and the J gene end by 4 bases; junction bases not matched to a gene: 7. This CDR3 has 15 residues. Germline CDR1 and CDR2: GTSNPN and SVGIG (reference sequence). Written as DNA, the CDR3 is TGTGCCTGGAGCCCGGGACAGGGGGTACGAGAGACCCAGTACTTC. Protein sequence: CAWSPGQGVRETQYF.

The J gene is TRBJ2-1, the V gene TRBV27; TRBD1 matches at 7 bases. The trim removed 5 bases at V and 4 bases at J, leaving 5 bases unmatched. This CDR3 has 14 amino acids. Germline V gene lookup returns CDR1 MNHEY and CDR2 SMNVEV (reference sequence). CDR3 region: CASSPGTAYNEQFF. The DNA of the CDR3 is TGTGCCAGCAGTCCGGGGACAGCTTACAATGAGCAGTTCTTC.

The rearrangement joins TRBV4-2 to TRBJ1-2, with D tentatively TRBD1 (5 bases). Germline CDR1 and CDR2: LGHNA and YNFKEQ. V was cut by 0 bases and J by 5 bases, with 10 bases left in between. This CDR3 is built from 14 residues. Here the CDR3 DNA reads TGTGCCAGCAGCCAAGATCAAGGGGAATATGGCTACACCTTC. As protein: CASSQDQGEYGYTF.

The V gene is TRBV30, the J gene TRBJ1-5, with D possibly TRBD1 on 6 matching bases. The V and J ends lost 4 bases and 7 bases respectively, with 14 bases between them. There are 13 residues in the CDR3. Germline V CDR1 and CDR2: GTSNPN, SVGIG (reference sequence). DNA of the CDR3: TGTGCCTGGAATTCTGGGGGCGGCCAGCCCCAGCATTTT. This encodes CAWNSGGGQPQHF. Full variable domain (remainder filled in from reference TRBV30 and TRBJ1-5): SQTIHQWPATLVQPVGSPLSLECTVEGTSNPNLYWYRQAAGRGLQLLFYSVGIGQISSEVPQNLSASRPQDRQFILSSKKLLLSDSGFYLCAWNSGGGQPQHFGDGTRLSIL.

This chain links TRBV7-2 with TRBJ1-6; the match to TRBD1 covers 10 bases. The CDR3 spans 15 residues. Germline CDR1 reads SGHTA; CDR2 reads FQGNSA. The V segment lost 1 base and the J segment 10 bases; nucleotides outside the gene matches: 4. The CDR3: CASSLGQGAGSPLHF. The CDR3 DNA reads as TGTGCCAGCAGCTTAGGACAGGGGGCCGGGTCACCCCTCCACTTT.